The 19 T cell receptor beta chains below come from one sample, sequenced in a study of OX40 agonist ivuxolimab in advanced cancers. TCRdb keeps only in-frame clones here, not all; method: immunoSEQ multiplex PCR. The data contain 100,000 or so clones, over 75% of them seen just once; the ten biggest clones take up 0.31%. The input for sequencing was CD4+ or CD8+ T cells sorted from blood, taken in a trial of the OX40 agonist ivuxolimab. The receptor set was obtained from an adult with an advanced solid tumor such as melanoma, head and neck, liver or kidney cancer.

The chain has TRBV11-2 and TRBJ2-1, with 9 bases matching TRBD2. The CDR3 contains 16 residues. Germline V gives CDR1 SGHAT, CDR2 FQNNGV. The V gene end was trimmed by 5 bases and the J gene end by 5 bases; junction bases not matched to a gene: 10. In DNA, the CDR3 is TGTGCCAGCAGCAAACTGGTGACTAGCGGTAACAATGAGCAGTTCTTC. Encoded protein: CASSKLVTSGNNEQFF.

The CDR3 DNA sequence: TGTGCCAGCAGCCAAGCCTACGAGCAGTACTTC. It codes for CASSQAYEQYF. V is TRBV2 and J is TRBJ2-7; no clear D. V shed 6 bases and J shed 2 bases, with 5 bases lying between them. The CDR3 has 11 amino acids. The germline V gene encodes CDR1 SNHLY and CDR2 FYNNEI.

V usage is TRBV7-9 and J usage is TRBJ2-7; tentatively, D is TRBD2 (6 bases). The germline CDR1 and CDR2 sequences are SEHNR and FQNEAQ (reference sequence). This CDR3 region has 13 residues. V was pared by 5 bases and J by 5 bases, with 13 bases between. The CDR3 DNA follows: TGTGCCAGCAGCCTGGGCGGGGACCACGAGCAGTACTTC. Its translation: CASSLGGDHEQYF.

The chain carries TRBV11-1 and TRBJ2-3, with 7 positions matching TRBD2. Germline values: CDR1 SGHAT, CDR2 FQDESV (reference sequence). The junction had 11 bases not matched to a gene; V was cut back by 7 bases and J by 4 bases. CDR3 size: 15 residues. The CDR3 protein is CASMRWGGGADTQYF. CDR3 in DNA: TGTGCCAGCATGCGGTGGGGCGGGGGAGCAGATACGCAGTATTTT.

The CDR3 nucleotides read TGCGCCAGCAGCCAAGGGCCTAGCGGGAGTGCTTCGGGGTACGAGCAGTACTTC. Translating gives CASSQGPSGSASGYEQYF. The chain uses TRBV4-3 and TRBJ2-7; 10 nucleotides match TRBD2. Germline V gene lookup returns CDR1 LGHNA and CDR2 YSLEER. The CDR3 is 18 residues long. V shed 1 base and J 4 bases; nucleotides not matched to a gene: 13.

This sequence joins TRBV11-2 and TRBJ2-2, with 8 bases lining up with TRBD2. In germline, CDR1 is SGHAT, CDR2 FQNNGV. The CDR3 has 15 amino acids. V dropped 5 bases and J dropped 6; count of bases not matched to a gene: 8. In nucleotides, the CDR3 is TGTGCCAGCAGCCAATTCGAACTAGCGGCCGGGGAGCTGTTTTTT. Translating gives CASSQFELAAGELFF.

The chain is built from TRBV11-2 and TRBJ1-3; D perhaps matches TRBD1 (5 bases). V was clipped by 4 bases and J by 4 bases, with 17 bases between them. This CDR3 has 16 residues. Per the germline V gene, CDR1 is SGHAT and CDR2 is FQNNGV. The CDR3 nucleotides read TGTGCCAGCAGCTCGGGACCGCTCCCGGGGGGAAACACCATATATTTT. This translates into CASSSGPLPGGNTIYF.

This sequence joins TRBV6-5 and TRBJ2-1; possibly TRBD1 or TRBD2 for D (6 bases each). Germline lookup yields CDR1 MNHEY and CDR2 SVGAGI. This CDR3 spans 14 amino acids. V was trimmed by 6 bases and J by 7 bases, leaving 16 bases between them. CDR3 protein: CASSDRRRVNEQFF. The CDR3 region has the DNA TGTGCCAGCAGCGACAGGCGGAGGGTTAATGAGCAGTTCTTC.

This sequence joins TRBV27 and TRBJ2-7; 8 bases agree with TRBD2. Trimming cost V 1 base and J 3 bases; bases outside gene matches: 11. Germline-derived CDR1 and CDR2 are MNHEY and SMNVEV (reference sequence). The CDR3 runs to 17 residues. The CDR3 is CASSLYPPQAGVYEQYF. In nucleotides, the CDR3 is TGTGCCAGCAGTTTATACCCCCCCCAAGCGGGAGTCTACGAGCAGTACTTC.

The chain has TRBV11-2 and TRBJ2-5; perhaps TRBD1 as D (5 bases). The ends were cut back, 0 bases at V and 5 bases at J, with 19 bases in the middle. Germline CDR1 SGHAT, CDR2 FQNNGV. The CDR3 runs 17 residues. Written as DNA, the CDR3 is TGTGCCAGCAGCTTAGAACTCCGACAGTCTGCAGGGGAGACCCAGTACTTC. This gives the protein CASSLELRQSAGETQYF.

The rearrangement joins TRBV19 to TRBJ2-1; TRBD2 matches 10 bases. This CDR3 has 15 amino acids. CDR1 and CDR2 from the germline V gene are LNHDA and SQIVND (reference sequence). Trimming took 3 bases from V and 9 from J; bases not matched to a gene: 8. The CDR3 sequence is CASSIAVAGGLEQFF. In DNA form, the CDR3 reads TGTGCCAGTAGTATTGCGGTAGCGGGAGGACTTGAGCAGTTCTTC.

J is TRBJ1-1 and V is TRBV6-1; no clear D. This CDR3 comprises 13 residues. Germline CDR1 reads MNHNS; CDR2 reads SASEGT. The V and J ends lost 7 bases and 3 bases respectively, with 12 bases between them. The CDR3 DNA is TGTGCCAGCATGGCATCGGCCTACACTGAAGCTTTCTTT. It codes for CASMASAYTEAFF.

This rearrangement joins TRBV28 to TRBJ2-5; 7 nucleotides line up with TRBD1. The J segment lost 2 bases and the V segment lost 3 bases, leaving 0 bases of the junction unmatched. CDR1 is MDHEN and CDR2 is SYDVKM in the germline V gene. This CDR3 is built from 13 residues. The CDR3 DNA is TGTGCCAGCAGTTTGGGACAGCAAGAGACCCAGTACTTC. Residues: CASSLGQQETQYF.

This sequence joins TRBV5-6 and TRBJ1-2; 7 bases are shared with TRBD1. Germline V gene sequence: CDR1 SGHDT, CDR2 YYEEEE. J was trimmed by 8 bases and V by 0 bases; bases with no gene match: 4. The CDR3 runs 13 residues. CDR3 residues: CASSLGVGGGYTF. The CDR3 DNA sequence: TGTGCCAGCAGCTTGGGCGTAGGGGGCGGCTACACCTTC.

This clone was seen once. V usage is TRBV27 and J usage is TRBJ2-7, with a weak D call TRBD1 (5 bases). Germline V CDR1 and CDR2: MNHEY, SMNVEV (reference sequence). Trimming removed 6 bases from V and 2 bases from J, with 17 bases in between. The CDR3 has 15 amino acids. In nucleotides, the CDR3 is TGTGCCAGCAGAAAGGGCTTCTTGGGGCCCTACGAGCAGTACTTC. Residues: CASRKGFLGPYEQYF.

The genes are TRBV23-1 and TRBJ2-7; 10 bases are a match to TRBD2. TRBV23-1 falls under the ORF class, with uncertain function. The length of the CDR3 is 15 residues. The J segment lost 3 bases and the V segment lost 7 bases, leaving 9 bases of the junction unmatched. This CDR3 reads CASTCEREGIYEQYF. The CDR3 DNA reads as TGCGCCAGCACCTGTGAGCGGGAGGGAATCTACGAGCAGTACTTC.

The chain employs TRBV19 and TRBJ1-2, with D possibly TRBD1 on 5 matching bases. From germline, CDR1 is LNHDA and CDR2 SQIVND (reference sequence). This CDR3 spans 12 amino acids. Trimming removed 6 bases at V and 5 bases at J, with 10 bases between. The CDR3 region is CASRGTVYGYTF. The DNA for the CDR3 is TGTGCCAGTAGAGGGACGGTTTATGGCTACACCTTC.

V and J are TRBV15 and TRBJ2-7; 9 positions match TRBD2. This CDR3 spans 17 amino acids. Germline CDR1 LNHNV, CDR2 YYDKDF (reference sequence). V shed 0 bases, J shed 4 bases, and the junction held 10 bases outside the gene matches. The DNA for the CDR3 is TGTGCCACCAGCAGAGATTATGGGCTAGCGGGACGGTACGAGCAGTACTTC. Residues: CATSRDYGLAGRYEQYF.

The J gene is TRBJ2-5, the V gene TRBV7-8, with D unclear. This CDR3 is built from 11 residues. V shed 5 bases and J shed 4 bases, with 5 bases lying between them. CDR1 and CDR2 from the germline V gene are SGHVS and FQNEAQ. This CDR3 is CASSPGETQYF. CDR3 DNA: TGTGCCAGCAGCCCGGGAGAGACCCAGTACTTC.